This T cell receptor (beta chain) was retrieved from a study of neurological immune-mediated disorders. Germline V gives CDR1 MNHEY, CDR2 SVGAGI. V was pared by 7 bases and J by 7 bases, with 19 bases between. This CDR3 has 14 amino acids. TCRdb reanalysed the 5' RACE reads using MiXCR and keeps one entry per CDR3 protein. The sample records about 60,000 distinct CDR3 sequences, around 3.6% being singletons. This clonotype occurred many times. This TCR was recovered from a man younger than 40 with multiple sclerosis. The rearrangement links TRBV6-5 to TRBJ1-2; D remains unclear. The sample taken for sequencing was PBMCs. CDR3: CASNPGLYNGGYTF. CDR3 coding DNA: TGTGCCAGCAACCCGGGGTTGTACAACGGTGGCTACACCTTC.